The 28 T cell receptor beta chains presented below share a single source sample, sequenced in a study of regulatory T cells in long-lasting Graves disease. Specified time point: newly diagnosed GD, antithyroid drugs for less than 3 months. Following extraction of RNA from PBMCs, that RNA was used to make the TCR library. CDR3 regions were amplified by Arm-PCR using iRepertoire HTBI primers to build TCR beta libraries. Each CDR3 protein is one row after TCRdb ran MiXCR on the multiplex PCR reads. The sample has approximately 300,000 distinct CDR3 sequences; 18% are singletons. Material: peripheral blood mononuclear cells (PBMCs), obtained at new diagnosis, from a patient treated with antithyroid drugs. These receptors were collected from a female donor with Graves disease.

A note on this clonotype: Only one base separates this from a far larger clonotype, so it likely reflects a read error. The chain joins TRBV6-6 to TRBJ2-1, with no clear D. The CDR3 spans 18 residues. V lost 0 bases and J lost 10, with 25 bases in between. CDR1 and CDR2 from the germline V gene are MNHNY and SVGAGI (reference sequence). The CDR3 coding sequence is TGTGCCAGCAGTTACTCGGCCCCCCACATCGCCGGCTCCTACGAGCAGTTCTTC. Translating it yields CASSYSAPHIAGSYEQFF.

The rearrangement joins TRBV20-1 to TRBJ2-1, with a tentative D call TRBD1 (7 bases). Germline V gene data show CDR1 as DFQATT and CDR2 as SNEGSKA (reference sequence). The CDR3 runs 17 residues. V lost 0 bases and J 7 bases, leaving 22 bases between the germline ends. The CDR3 DNA reads as TGCAGTGCTAGAGACCCGCTGTATCGGGCAGGGGGGAATGAGCAGTTCTTC. It encodes CSARDPLYRAGGNEQFF.

A few counts support this clonotype. This sequence may be a read error, since a much larger clone differs from it by one base. The chain carries TRBV7-8 and TRBJ1-5; D is perhaps TRBD1 (6 bases). Germline CDR1 SGHVS, CDR2 FQNEAQ. The CDR3 extends over 14 amino acids. V was clipped by 4 bases and J by 0 bases, with 7 bases between them. The CDR3 is CASSSGHSNQPQHF. DNA of the CDR3: TGTGCCAGCAGCTCGGGACATAGCAATCAGCCCCAGCATTTT. The full variable domain, completed using reference TRBV7-8 and TRBJ1-5, is GAGVSQSPRYKVAKRGQDVALRCDPISGHVSLFWYQQALGQGPEFLTYFQNEAQLDKSGLPSDRFFAERPEGSVSTLKIQRTQQEDSAVYLCASSSGHSNQPQHFGDGTRLSIL.

This clonotype was observed at least ten times. The rearrangement uses TRBV6-5 and TRBJ1-2, with D possibly being TRBD1 (5 bases). Looked up from germline, CDR1 is MNHEY and CDR2 is SVGAGI. The CDR3 is 15 residues long. Between the trimmed V and J ends, which lost 4 bases and 4 bases, there was a span of 16 bases. CDR3 region: CASSFTPGPGYGYTF. The CDR3 DNA follows: TGTGCCAGCAGTTTTACCCCGGGGCCGGGCTATGGCTACACCTTC.

This clonotype has ten or more counts. The rearrangement joins TRBV9 to TRBJ2-2, with 8 nucleotides matching TRBD2. The CDR3 extends over 15 amino acids. V lost 4 bases, J lost 1 base, and 3 bases stayed unmatched. Germline V gene data show CDR1 as SGDLS and CDR2 as YYNGEE. CDR3 bases: TGTGCCAGCAGCCACACTAGCGGGAACACCGGGGAGCTGTTTTTT. It translates to CASSHTSGNTGELFF.

This clonotype has at least ten counts. The chain carries TRBV11-2 and TRBJ2-1; 7 bases agree with TRBD2. Trimming took 5 bases from V and 5 from J; bases not matched to a gene: 21. The germline gives CDR1 SGHAT, CDR2 FQNNGV. This CDR3 has 19 amino acids. The DNA for the CDR3 is TGTGCCAGCAGCCCTGGGAGGGGAAAAAAAAGATGGGGTCACAATGAGCAGTTCTTC. This translates into CASSPGRGKKRWGHNEQFF. Drawing the rest from reference TRBV11-2 and TRBJ2-1, the complete variable domain is EAGVAQSPRYKIIEKRQSVAFWCNPISGHATLYWYQQILGQGPKLLIQFQNNGVVDDSQLPKDRFSAERLKGVDSTLKIQPAKLEDSAVYLCASSPGRGKKRWGHNEQFFGPGTRLTVL.

This clonotype was recorded many times. V usage is TRBV6-5 and J usage is TRBJ2-1; D gene uncertain. The CDR3 is made up of 14 amino acids. Per the germline V gene, CDR1 is MNHEY and CDR2 is SVGAGI. V was cut by 4 bases and J by 4 bases, with 11 bases left in between. CDR3 bases: TGTGCCAGCAGTTTAACCCAGGATTACAATGAGCAGTTCTTC. Translating it yields CASSLTQDYNEQFF.

This clonotype was counted at least ten times. The V call is TRBV19, the J call TRBJ2-5, with D perhaps matching TRBD1 or TRBD2 (5 bases each). Germline CDR1 and CDR2: LNHDA and SQIVND (reference sequence). This CDR3 comprises 14 residues. Trimming removed 6 bases from V and 2 bases from J, with 13 bases in between. The CDR3: CASSSGTPQETQYF. CDR3 coding DNA: TGTGCCAGTAGCTCCGGGACCCCACAAGAGACCCAGTACTTC.

Ten or more counts support this clonotype. The V and J genes are TRBV11-2 and TRBJ2-3; D is possibly TRBD2 (6 bases). This CDR3 contains 15 residues. The V gene's germline CDR1 is SGHAT and CDR2 FQNNGV. V gave up 5 bases and J gave up 2 bases, with 14 bases separating them. The CDR3 is CASSPRGAYTDTQYF. The CDR3 region has the DNA TGTGCCAGCAGCCCGCGGGGAGCGTACACAGATACGCAGTATTTT.

The rearrangement joins TRBV14 to TRBJ2-6; D is possibly TRBD1 or TRBD2 (5 bases each). The CDR3 spans 18 residues. The germline CDR1 and CDR2 sequences are SGHDN and FVKESK. V lost 4 bases and J lost 0, with 16 bases in between. CDR3 DNA: TGTGCCAGCAGCCCAGACTTGGGACGAATCTCTGGGGCCAACGTCCTGACTTTC. Its translation: CASSPDLGRISGANVLTF.

The chain joins TRBV11-2 to TRBJ2-1; 11 nucleotides match TRBD2. Germline-derived CDR1 and CDR2 are SGHAT and FQNNGV. V lost 3 bases and J lost 6; bases outside the gene matches: 4. The CDR3 length is 15 residues. The CDR3 sequence is CASSLTSGNFNEQFF. Here the CDR3 DNA reads TGTGCCAGCAGCTTGACTAGCGGGAACTTCAATGAGCAGTTCTTC.

This clonotype showed up many times. The J gene is TRBJ1-1, the V gene TRBV30; D ambiguous. Trimming stripped 2 bases from V and 4 bases from J, with 23 bases between. The CDR3 covers 17 residues. CDR1 and CDR2 (germline): GTSNPN, SVGIG (reference sequence). The CDR3 spells CAWSPQWRRMRSTEAFF. The CDR3 nucleotides are TGTGCCTGGAGTCCCCAGTGGCGAAGGATGAGGTCCACTGAAGCTTTCTTT.

This clonotype was counted at least ten times. The chain employs TRBV28 and TRBJ2-7, with 7 nucleotides matching TRBD2. This CDR3 has 15 residues. From germline, CDR1 is MDHEN and CDR2 SYDVKM. V trimming: 5 bases; J trimming: 3 bases; junction bases outside the gene matches: 10. This CDR3 is CASSPAWGGNYEQYF. The CDR3 DNA reads as TGTGCCAGCAGTCCCGCATGGGGGGGGAACTACGAGCAGTACTTC.

This clonotype has at least ten counts. The J gene is TRBJ2-1, the V gene TRBV20-1, with 10 positions matching TRBD2. Germline V gives CDR1 DFQATT, CDR2 SNEGSKA (reference sequence). V lost 4 bases, J lost 8 bases, and 2 bases stayed unmatched. This CDR3 comprises 12 residues. The CDR3 nucleotides read TGCAGTGCTACTAGCGGGAGTTATGAGCAGTTCTTC. It is translated as CSATSGSYEQFF.

This clonotype was counted once. The gene calls are TRBV4-2 and TRBJ2-7, with 9 bases aligning to TRBD1. The J segment lost 3 bases and the V segment lost 8 bases, leaving 11 bases of the junction unmatched. CDR1 LGHNA and CDR2 YNFKEQ come from the germline V gene. This CDR3 is built from 15 residues. The CDR3 sequence is CASRTTGGDHYEQYF. In DNA, the CDR3 is TGTGCCAGCCGAACCACAGGGGGCGACCACTACGAGCAGTACTTC.

This clonotype has a count of ten or more. The chain couples TRBV11-2 to TRBJ2-1, with a tentative D call TRBD1 (6 bases). V was cut by 5 bases and J by 0 bases, with 17 bases left in between. The germline V gene has CDR1 SGHAT and CDR2 FQNNGV. This CDR3 contains 17 residues. CDR3 nucleotides: TGTGCCAGCAGCCCACGGACAGACATTAGCTCCTACAATGAGCAGTTCTTC. Encoded protein: CASSPRTDISSYNEQFF. Full variable domain (remainder filled in from reference TRBV11-2 and TRBJ2-1): EAGVAQSPRYKIIEKRQSVAFWCNPISGHATLYWYQQILGQGPKLLIQFQNNGVVDDSQLPKDRFSAERLKGVDSTLKIQPAKLEDSAVYLCASSPRTDISSYNEQFFGPGTRLTVL.

This clonotype was picked up many times. The chain carries TRBV11-1 and TRBJ2-7; TRBD1 might be the D (5 bases). Germline assignment: CDR1 SGHAT and CDR2 FQDESV (reference sequence). V was trimmed by 7 bases and J by 2 bases, leaving 15 bases between them. CDR3 length: 14 amino acids. The CDR3 region is CASTLGASTYEQYF. CDR3 DNA: TGTGCCAGCACCCTTGGGGCTTCCACCTACGAGCAGTACTTC.

This clonotype was counted ten times or more. The chain links TRBV2 to TRBJ2-1, with TRBD2 identical over 9 bases. The CDR3 is 20 amino acids. J lost 7 bases, V lost 6 bases, and 25 bases had no gene match. Germline-derived CDR1 and CDR2 are SNHLY and FYNNEI. CDR3 loop: CASRTDGRSGGRAWGNEQFF. CDR3 in DNA: TGTGCCAGCAGGACGGACGGAAGGAGTGGCGGGAGGGCCTGGGGGAATGAGCAGTTCTTC.

The chain uses TRBV14 and TRBJ1-1, with a tentative D call TRBD1 (5 bases). Germline CDR1 and CDR2: SGHDN and FVKESK. The CDR3 runs 16 residues. Trimming removed 4 bases at V and 5 bases at J, with 20 bases between. The DNA for the CDR3 is TGTGCCAGCAGCCCGGGTTTTGTCGGGGGGGAGACTGAAGCTTTCTTT. This codes for CASSPGFVGGETEAFF.

To note about this clonotype: A clone one base away is much larger, so this may be a read error. The J gene is TRBJ2-1, the V gene TRBV6-5; TRBD2 matches 11 bases. CDR1 is MNHEY and CDR2 is SVGAGI in the germline V gene. This CDR3 has 18 residues. V dropped 2 bases and J dropped 6; count of bases not matched to a gene: 12. The CDR3 region is CASSYTILTSGAANEQFF. The CDR3 coding sequence is TGTGCCAGCAGTTACACCATACTGACTAGCGGGGCGGCCAATGAGCAGTTCTTC.

This clonotype was detected ten times or more. The chain combines TRBV18 with TRBJ1-5; no reliable D call. V dropped 1 base and J dropped 6 bases, with 13 bases sitting between them. CDR3 length: 15 residues. CDR1 KGHSH and CDR2 LQKENI come from the germline V gene. The CDR3 DNA sequence: TGTGCCAGCTCACCACGATTGGCGGACCCTCAGCCCCAGCATTTT. Amino acids: CASSPRLADPQPQHF.

This rearrangement joins TRBV19 to TRBJ1-1; D call uncertain. V shed 0 bases and J shed 4 bases, with 12 bases lying between them. Germline lookup yields CDR1 LNHDA and CDR2 SQIVND (reference sequence). The CDR3 spans 15 residues. CDR3 in DNA: TGTGCCAGTAGTATAGATCAGAGAGCCAGCACTGAAGCTTTCTTT. Translation: CASSIDQRASTEAFF.

To note about this clonotype: A far larger clone lies a single base away; this is likely a read error. The rearrangement links TRBV2 to TRBJ1-6; 10 nucleotides line up with TRBD1. The CDR3 has 15 amino acids. With V trimmed by 5 bases and J by 5 bases, 3 bases remained unmatched. Germline V lookup: CDR1 SNHLY, CDR2 FYNNEI. As DNA, the CDR3 is TGTGCCAGCAGTTCGACAGGGGGCCATAATTCACCCCTCCACTTT. Translation: CASSSTGGHNSPLHF.

This clonotype has ten or more counts. CDR3 protein: CASSIFSPQNRKGGYTF. The CDR3 nucleotides read TGTGCCAGTAGTATTTTTTCTCCCCAGAACAGGAAAGGTGGCTACACCTTC. The V gene is TRBV19, the J gene TRBJ1-2; D is perhaps TRBD1 (5 bases). Germline-derived CDR1 and CDR2 are LNHDA and SQIVND (reference sequence). The V gene lost 3 bases and the J gene lost 7 bases, with 24 bases spanning the gap. The CDR3 has 17 residues.

This clonotype was picked up many times. This chain joins TRBV12-3 or TRBV12-4 and TRBJ2-5, with TRBD2 as a possible D gene (5 bases). V lost 4 bases, J lost 1 base, and 16 bases lay in between. The CDR3 is made up of 16 amino acids. In nucleotides, the CDR3 is TGTGCCAGCAGTTCCTATGGGTTCGCGGGCCAAGAGACCCAGTACTTC. Translated, it gives CASSSYGFAGQETQYF.

This clonotype came up many times. The chain links TRBV9 to TRBJ2-7; no reliable D call. Trimming stripped 4 bases from V and 0 bases from J, with 14 bases between. The CDR3 totals 15 residues. The V gene's germline CDR1 is SGDLS and CDR2 YYNGEE. The CDR3 DNA reads as TGTGCCAGCAGCCCCGAGCCACTCGCCTCCTACGAGCAGTACTTC. Translating gives CASSPEPLASYEQYF.

This clonotype was counted at least ten times. The genes are TRBV24-1 and TRBJ2-3; D is perhaps TRBD2 (5 bases). The length of the CDR3 is 17 residues. From germline, CDR1 is KGHDR and CDR2 SFDVKD. Deletions cut 4 bases from V and 1 base from J, with 17 bases between. CDR3 nucleotide sequence: TGTGCCACCAGTGACCTGCCGGGGTCCCCAGGCACAGATACGCAGTATTTT. Residues: CATSDLPGSPGTDTQYF.

This clonotype was found many times. The chain carries TRBV28 and TRBJ1-2; 7 bases fit TRBD1. The CDR3 loop spans 15 amino acids. The germline CDR1 and CDR2 sequences are MDHEN and SYDVKM. The trim removed 6 bases at V and 7 bases at J, leaving 14 bases unmatched. As DNA, the CDR3 is TGTGCCAGCAGACCGCGTGCGGGACAGTATAGTGGCTACACCTTC. Translated, it gives CASRPRAGQYSGYTF.